This is a list of T cell receptor beta chains from one sample in a study of cytomegalovirus exposure and HLA in healthy donors. Assay: immunoSEQ multiplex PCR; the TCRdb copy retains only in-frame clones and omits some. Of over 100,000 clones detected, 73% appear once; the ten largest clones hold 8.4%. Input material: PBMCs. Receptors originate from a man between 40 and 49 years old in good health and CMV-seronegative. Both conserved end residues are part of each CDR3. The order of the fields is clone size, D gene, J gene, V gene, CDR3 protein, CDR3 DNA. D genes are given only for firm matches. Clone size is given for some rows only: seen once, a few or many times, or a class if the clone is expanded.

.,.,TRBJ1-5,TRBV4-1,CASGDNSAQHF,TGCGCCAGCGGTGATAACTCGGCCCAGCATTTT
once,.,TRBJ2-5,TRBV12-2,CAKIGTSGGGETQYF,TGTGCAAAAATCGGGACTAGCGGGGGTGGGGAGACCCAGTACTTC
.,.,TRBJ2-3,TRBV2,CASSGRLVAVMDTQYF,TGTGCCAGCAGTGGGAGACTAGTCGCAGTGATGGATACGCAGTATTTT
.,.,TRBJ1-5,TRBV7-8,CASSLARGVNQPQHF,TGTGCCAGCAGCTTAGCCAGGGGAGTGAATCAGCCCCAGCATTTT
.,.,TRBJ2-1,TRBV7-2,CASSSAGLDYNEQFF,TGTGCCAGCAGCTCCGCGGGTCTAGACTACAATGAGCAGTTCTTC
.,.,TRBJ2-1,TRBV29-1,CSVEGQDSHAYNEQFF,TGCAGCGTTGAAGGACAGGACAGTCACGCTTACAATGAGCAGTTCTTC
few,TRBD1,TRBJ2-7,TRBV10-3,CAISAETTGPTYEQYF,TGTGCCATCAGTGCAGAGACGACAGGGCCGACCTACGAGCAGTACTTC
.,.,TRBJ2-3,TRBV4-3,CASSQLSPDTQYF,TGCGCCAGCAGCCAACTATCCCCCGATACGCAGTATTTT
once,.,TRBJ2-4,TRBV5-4,CASSLEVGLAKNIQYF,TGTGCCAGCAGCTTGGAGGTGGGGCTAGCCAAAAACATTCAGTACTTC
.,.,TRBJ2-3,TRBV2,CASREVGDTQYF,TGTGCCAGCAGGGAGGTGGGAGATACGCAGTATTTT
.,.,TRBJ2-2,TRBV28,CASEGQNTGELFF,TGTGCCAGTGAGGGACAGAACACCGGGGAGCTGTTTTTT
once,.,TRBJ1-2,TRBV30,CAWSVPGGRGYTF,TGTGCCTGGAGTGTTCCTGGAGGGCGTGGCTACACCTTC
.,.,TRBJ1-6,TRBV4-1,CASSHSGSGSYNSPLHF,TGCGCCAGCAGCCACAGCGGATCCGGCTCCTATAATTCACCCCTCCACTTT
.,TRBD1,TRBJ1-6,TRBV30,CAWSRTGRNSPLHF,TGTGCCTGGAGTAGGACAGGGCGTAATTCACCCCTCCACTTT
.,.,TRBJ2-3,TRBV7-3,CASSLTTGSTDTQYF,TGTGCCAGCAGCTTAACGACGGGAAGCACAGATACGCAGTATTTT
.,.,TRBJ2-7,TRBV7-9,CASSFSFFEQYF,TGTGCCAGCAGCTTTTCGTTTTTCGAGCAGTACTTC
.,.,TRBJ1-2,TRBV4-2,CASSQDVTLANYGYTF,TGTGCCAGCAGCCAAGATGTGACTCTAGCTAACTATGGCTACACCTTC
.,.,TRBJ2-2,TRBV5-1,CASSEGYTGELFF,TGCGCCAGCAGCGAGGGATACACCGGGGAGCTGTTTTTT
once,.,TRBJ1-3,TRBV6-6,CASSYSTPEGNTIYF,TGTGCCAGCAGTTATTCAACCCCGGAGGGAAACACCATATATTTT
.,.,TRBJ1-6,TRBV28,CASSQFTDSPLHF,TGTGCCAGCAGTCAATTCACGGATTCACCCCTCCACTTT
few,.,TRBJ2-7,TRBV13,CASSLESNRASYEQYF,TGTGCCAGCAGTTTAGAGTCCAACAGGGCTTCCTACGAGCAGTACTTC
few,.,TRBJ1-3,TRBV4-1,CASSPGTHSGNTIYF,TGCGCCAGCAGCCCCGGGACACACTCTGGAAACACCATATATTTT
.,.,TRBJ2-7,TRBV27,CASSFGLASSYEQYF,TGTGCCAGCAGTTTTGGGCTAGCAAGCTCCTACGAGCAGTACTTC
.,TRBD1,TRBJ1-2,TRBV7-8,CASSLSVLTGTGTYGYTF,TGTGCCAGCAGCTTATCCGTTTTGACCGGGACAGGGACTTATGGCTACACCTTC
.,TRBD2,TRBJ2-3,TRBV5-1,CASASGQFTDTQYF,TGCGCCAGCGCTAGCGGACAATTCACAGATACGCAGTATTTT
.,TRBD1,TRBJ2-7,TRBV4-1,CASSETGGPTHEQYF,TGCGCCAGCAGCGAAACAGGGGGCCCGACCCACGAGCAGTACTTC
.,.,TRBJ1-1,TRBV7-8,CASSAGGVGTEAFF,TGTGCCAGCAGCGCGGGGGGTGTGGGTACTGAAGCTTTCTTT
.,.,TRBJ2-5,TRBV2,CASSAAEQETQYF,TGTGCCAGCAGTGCCGCAGAACAAGAGACCCAGTACTTC
few,.,TRBJ1-2,TRBV7-9,CASSSAGFAANYGYTF,TGTGCCAGCAGTTCCGCGGGGTTCGCGGCCAACTATGGCTACACCTTC
.,TRBD1,TRBJ2-1,TRBV5-1,CASSWLTGGGSEQFF,TGCGCCAGCAGCTGGCTGACAGGGGGTGGATCTGAGCAGTTCTTC
few,.,TRBJ1-5,TRBV30,CAWADGGLGPQHF,TGTGCCTGGGCAGACGGGGGACTAGGGCCCCAGCATTTT
.,.,TRBJ1-1,TRBV4-1,CASSQGWGNTEAFF,TGCGCCAGCAGCCAAGGATGGGGCAACACTGAAGCTTTCTTT
.,.,TRBJ1-3,TRBV5-1,CASSLVGPSSGNTIYF,TGCGCCAGCAGCTTGGTGGGGCCAAGCTCTGGAAACACCATATATTTT
.,.,TRBJ2-2,TRBV2,CASSRDTGELFF,TGTGCCAGCAGTCGGGACACCGGGGAGCTGTTTTTT
.,.,TRBJ1-1,TRBV7-7,CASSLVPRHWGRGEAFF,TGTGCTAGCAGCTTAGTACCCCGACATTGGGGGAGGGGTGAAGCTTTCTTT
few,.,TRBJ1-3,TRBV5-1,CASSFQQGNTIYF,TGCGCCAGCAGCTTCCAACAAGGAAACACCATATATTTT
.,TRBD1,TRBJ2-2,TRBV5-1,CASSWGTGNTGELFF,TGCGCCAGCTCCTGGGGGACAGGGAACACCGGGGAGCTGTTTTTT